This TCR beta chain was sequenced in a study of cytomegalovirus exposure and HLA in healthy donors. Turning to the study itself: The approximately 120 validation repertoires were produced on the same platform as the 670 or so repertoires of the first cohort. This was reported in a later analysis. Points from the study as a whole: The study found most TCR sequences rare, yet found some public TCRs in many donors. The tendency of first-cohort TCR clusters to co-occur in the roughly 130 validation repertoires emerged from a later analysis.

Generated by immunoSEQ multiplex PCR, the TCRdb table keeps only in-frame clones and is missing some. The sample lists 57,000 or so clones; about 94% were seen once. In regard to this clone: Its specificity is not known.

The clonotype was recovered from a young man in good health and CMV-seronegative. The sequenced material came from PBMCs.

For the CDR3, the DNA is TGTGCCAGCAGCGTAGAGGAGGGAATCTATGAGCAGTTCTTC. Its translation: CASSVEEGIYEQFF. The chain has TRBV9 and TRBJ2-1; a possible D gene is TRBD2 (6 bases). With 0 bases removed from V and 8 bases from J, the gap between germline ends came to 12 bases. CDR3 size: 14 residues. From germline, CDR1 is SGDLS and CDR2 YYNGEE.